The 27 T cell receptor beta chains in this list originate from one sample, sequenced in a study of shared clonotypes between healthy human individuals. Positive CCR7 selection of CD45RO-negative cells yielded the naive CD8 cells, and terminally differentiated effector memory CD45RA+ cells were excluded. Assay: immunoSEQ multiplex PCR; the TCRdb copy retains only in-frame clones and omits some. The data contain roughly 890,000 clones, almost 95% of them seen just once; the ten biggest clones take up 24%. What was sequenced was naive CD8+ T cells sorted from blood. Receptors originate from a man aged 30 to 39 in good health.

The chain has TRBV5-5 and TRBJ1-1; 9 nucleotides agree with TRBD1. Germline V gene lookup returns CDR1 SGHKS and CDR2 YYEKEE (reference sequence). This CDR3 has 17 amino acids. After removal of 1 base from V and 5 bases from J, the junction contained 12 bases not matched to a gene. This CDR3 is CASSLYFGGQGRTEAFF. Written as DNA, the CDR3 is TGTGCCAGCAGCTTGTATTTCGGGGGACAGGGAAGAACTGAAGCTTTCTTT.

The V call is TRBV5-1, the J call TRBJ2-1, with a possible D match to TRBD1 (6 bases). Trimming took off 1 base at V and 3 bases at J, with 11 bases between the two ends. Looked up from germline, CDR1 is SGHRS and CDR2 is YFSETQ. The CDR3 runs to 15 residues. The CDR3 protein is CASSLRPGVYNEQFF. The DNA of the CDR3 is TGCGCCAGCAGCTTGCGGCCAGGGGTCTACAATGAGCAGTTCTTC.

The rearrangement uses TRBV27 and TRBJ2-7, with D possibly TRBD2 on 6 matching bases. The CDR3 has 14 amino acids. Trimming removed 5 bases from V and 3 bases from J, with 14 bases in between. Looked up from germline, CDR1 is MNHEY and CDR2 is SMNVEV (reference sequence). CDR3 sequence: CASSRDSTDYEQYF. The CDR3 DNA reads as TGTGCCAGCAGTCGGGACTCAACTGACTACGAGCAGTACTTC.

This chain uses TRBV11-2 with TRBJ2-7; the match to TRBD2 covers 7 bases. Per the germline V gene, CDR1 is SGHAT and CDR2 is FQNNGV. The V segment lost 0 bases and the J segment 7 bases; nucleotides outside the gene matches: 0. The CDR3 sequence is 12 residues long. The CDR3 DNA follows: TGTGCCAGCAGCTTAGAGGGGGGGGAGCAGTACTTC. Residues: CASSLEGGEQYF.

Written as DNA, the CDR3 is TGTGCCAGCAGCTTAGGGGGGTTCACCGGGGAGCTGTTTTTT. Its translation is CASSLGGFTGELFF. This chain connects TRBV7-8 to TRBJ2-2; either TRBD1 or TRBD2 may supply D (5 bases each). The CDR3 loop spans 14 amino acids. Trimming shortened V by 1 base and J by 4 bases, and 7 bases separated the two germline ends. Germline CDR1 reads SGHVS; CDR2 reads FQNEAQ.

In regard to this clone: Germline is not matched at one junction end, which may reflect a read error. The chain combines TRBV7-7 with TRBJ2-7; possibly TRBD1 for D (6 bases). Germline CDR1 reads SSHAT; CDR2 reads FNYEAQ (reference sequence). The CDR3 covers 13 residues. The CDR3 bases are TGTGCTAGCAGCCAACAGACAGGTTACGAGCAGTACTTC. Its translation is CASSQQTGYEQYF.

Regarding this clone: The sample carries other DNA sequences with the same CDR3. The rearrangement links TRBV7-9 to TRBJ2-7; D may be TRBD1 (5 bases). Germline lookup yields CDR1 SEHNR and CDR2 FQNEAQ (reference sequence). Trimming removed 1 base from V and 0 bases from J, with 7 bases in between. The CDR3 covers 14 residues. The CDR3 loop is CASSLGTSSYEQYF. DNA for the CDR3: TGTGCCAGCAGCTTAGGGACATCCTCCTACGAGCAGTACTTC.

This clone has just one count. Other nucleotide sequences from this sample produce the same CDR3. The gene calls are TRBV6-5 and TRBJ1-2, with D hard to call. The CDR3 runs 13 residues. Trimming shortened V by 0 bases and J by 4 bases, and 6 bases separated the two germline ends. Germline CDR1 and CDR2: MNHEY and SVGAGI. CDR3 sequence: CASSYSNSYGYTF. The CDR3 region has the DNA TGTGCCAGCAGTTACTCAAACAGCTATGGCTACACCTTC.

This clone was recorded once. The CDR3 region is CASSDSPGGRPQHF. CDR3 nucleotides: TGTGCCAGCAGTGACTCGCCAGGAGGGCGGCCCCAGCATTTT. The rearrangement links TRBV6-4 to TRBJ1-5, with D hard to call. Trimming removed 0 bases from V and 9 bases from J, with 12 bases in between. The CDR3 has 14 residues. Per germline, CDR1 MRHNA and CDR2 SNTAGT.

J is TRBJ2-1 and V is TRBV30, with TRBD2 identical over 8 bases. This CDR3 is built from 15 residues. The V and J ends lost 1 base and 5 bases, in that order; junction bases with no gene match: 7. CDR1 GTSNPN and CDR2 SVGIG come from the germline V gene (reference sequence). CDR3 coding DNA: TGTGCCTGGAGTGATTGGACTAGCAGCGACAATGAGCAGTTCTTC. It encodes CAWSDWTSSDNEQFF.

A remark on this clone: This sample includes further DNA sequences coding for the same CDR3. J is TRBJ2-7 and V is TRBV27; D unclear. CDR3 length equals 14 residues. Deletions cut 4 bases from V and 1 base from J, with 11 bases between. Germline loops: CDR1 MNHEY, CDR2 SMNVEV (reference sequence). The CDR3 reads CASSSPGRSYEQYF. CDR3 nucleotide sequence: TGTGCCAGCAGTTCTCCCGGACGGTCCTACGAGCAGTACTTC.

The V and J genes are TRBV7-9 and TRBJ2-1, with 7 nucleotides matching TRBD2. With 5 bases clipped from V and 4 bases from J, the junction kept 8 bases outside the gene matches. The CDR3 loop spans 15 amino acids. The germline gives CDR1 SEHNR, CDR2 FQNEAQ (reference sequence). The CDR3 reads CASSGGWEGYNEQFF. CDR3 coding DNA: TGTGCCAGCAGCGGAGGGTGGGAGGGGTACAATGAGCAGTTCTTC.

The chain links TRBV7-9 to TRBJ1-2, with D maybe TRBD1 (5 bases). The germline V gene encodes CDR1 SEHNR and CDR2 FQNEAQ (reference sequence). The CDR3 is 14 residues long. Trimming left V 7 bases short and J 8 bases short, with 20 bases between. The CDR3 loop reads CASIDGLLTDGYTF. In DNA form, the CDR3 reads TGTGCCAGCATAGACGGACTCTTGACAGACGGCTACACCTTC. Based on the CDR3 plus reference TRBV7-9 and TRBJ1-2, the full variable domain is DTGVSQNPRHKITKRGQNVTFRCDPISEHNRLYWYRQTLGQGPEFLTYFQNEAQLEKSRLLSDRFSAERPKGSFSTLEIQRTEQGDSAMYLCASIDGLLTDGYTFGSGTRLTVV.

The genes are TRBV29-1 and TRBJ2-7; possibly TRBD2 for D (5 bases). There are 12 residues in the CDR3. CDR1 and CDR2 from the germline V gene are SQVTM and ANQGSEA. V shed 6 bases and J shed 2 bases, with 11 bases lying between them. In nucleotides, the CDR3 is TGCAGCGTCGCCGGACTTACCTACGAGCAGTACTTC. Translated, it gives CSVAGLTYEQYF.

The rearrangement uses TRBV2 and TRBJ2-1; the D call may be TRBD1 or TRBD2 (6 bases each). Germline V gene sequence: CDR1 SNHLY, CDR2 FYNNEI. The CDR3 has 14 residues. Trimming pared 2 bases from V and 8 bases from J, leaving 13 bases between. The CDR3 region is CASSEKGGFDEQFF. In DNA form, the CDR3 reads TGTGCCAGCAGTGAAAAGGGGGGTTTCGATGAGCAGTTCTTC. The whole variable domain, filled in from reference TRBV2 and TRBJ2-1, reads EPEVTQTPSHQVTQMGQEVILRCVPISNHLYFYWYRQILGQKVEFLVSFYNNEISEKSEIFDDQFSVERPDGSNFTLKIRSTKLEDSAMYFCASSEKGGFDEQFFGPGTRLTVL.

This clone was counted a single time. V usage is TRBV29-1 and J usage is TRBJ2-6, with D possibly being TRBD1 (6 bases). V dropped 5 bases and J dropped 3 bases, with 17 bases sitting between them. CDR3 length equals 16 residues. Germline CDR1 and CDR2: SQVTM and ANQGSEA. The CDR3 DNA reads TGCAGCGTTTGGTACAGGGACCCGTTTGGGGCCAACGTCCTGACTTTC. It is translated as CSVWYRDPFGANVLTF.

This rearrangement joins TRBV19 to TRBJ2-3, with a possible D match to TRBD1 (5 bases). Germline-derived CDR1 and CDR2 are LNHDA and SQIVND (reference sequence). CDR3 length equals 15 residues. Trimming stripped 4 bases from V and 0 bases from J, with 11 bases between. CDR3 loop: CASSKQATSTDTQYF. As DNA, the CDR3 is TGTGCCAGTAGTAAACAGGCCACTAGCACAGATACGCAGTATTTT.

The CDR3, as DNA: TGTGCCAGCAGTTTATCGGGGTCCGGGATCGCCTACGAGCAGTACTTC. It specifies CASSLSGSGIAYEQYF. This chain uses TRBV27 with TRBJ2-7; maybe TRBD2 (5 bases). With 0 bases removed from V and 2 bases from J, the gap between germline ends came to 14 bases. The germline V gene has CDR1 MNHEY and CDR2 SMNVEV (reference sequence). The CDR3 consists of 16 residues.

The chain couples TRBV29-1 to TRBJ2-1; D may be TRBD1 or TRBD2 (5 bases each). The CDR3 runs to 12 residues. From germline, CDR1 is SQVTM and CDR2 ANQGSEA. CDR3 nucleotides: TGCAGGTGCGGTGGGGGAGTCAATGAGCAGTTCTTC. This gives the protein CRCGGGVNEQFF.

V usage is TRBV18 and J usage is TRBJ1-1; no reliable D call. With 8 bases removed from V and 1 base from J, the gap between germline ends came to 14 bases. Germline values: CDR1 KGHSH, CDR2 LQKENI. The CDR3 sequence is 14 residues long. The CDR3 nucleotides are TGTGCCAGCCTCTTGGGTTGGGGGAACACTGAAGCTTTCTTT. It codes for CASLLGWGNTEAFF. The full variable domain, with the rest looked up from reference TRBV18 and TRBJ1-1, is NAGVMQNPRHLVRRRGQEARLRCSPMKGHSHVYWYRQLPEEGLKFMVYLQKENIIDESGMPKERFSAEFPKEGPSILRIQQVVRGDSAAYFCASLLGWGNTEAFFGQGTRLTVV.

The V and J genes are TRBV5-4 and TRBJ1-1; no firm D call. CDR3 length: 11 amino acids. Germline lookup yields CDR1 SGHNT and CDR2 YYREEE (reference sequence). Trimming took off 1 base at V and 8 bases at J, with 6 bases between the two ends. In nucleotides, the CDR3 is TGTGCCAGCAGCTTGTTACAGGAAGCTTTCTTT. This translates into CASSLLQEAFF.

This chain uses TRBV18 with TRBJ2-7, with D hard to call. Trimming cost V 5 bases and J 2 bases, with 10 bases left between them. The CDR3 is 13 residues long. In germline, CDR1 is KGHSH, CDR2 LQKENI. CDR3 amino acids: CASSGPDTYEQYF. Written as DNA, the CDR3 is TGTGCCAGCTCAGGGCCCGACACCTACGAGCAGTACTTC.

The V call is TRBV2, the J call TRBJ2-2; 9 nucleotides align to TRBD2. The CDR3 spans 17 residues. Trimming at V came to 2 bases and at J to 5 bases, leaving 9 bases not matched to a gene. Germline V CDR1 and CDR2: SNHLY, FYNNEI. The CDR3 nucleotides read TGTGCCAGCAGTGAAATTCGACTAGCGGAAAGAACCGGGGAGCTGTTTTTT. Amino acid sequence: CASSEIRLAERTGELFF.

This chain joins TRBV9 and TRBJ2-1, with D possibly being TRBD2 (6 bases). The ends were cut back, 3 bases at V and 2 bases at J, with 9 bases in the middle. The CDR3 has 14 residues. The germline V gene encodes CDR1 SGDLS and CDR2 YYNGEE. The CDR3 DNA is TGTGCCAGCAGCGGGGCTAGCGCCTACAATGAGCAGTTCTTC. Residues: CASSGASAYNEQFF. Together with reference TRBV9 and TRBJ2-1, the CDR3 gives the full variable domain: DSGVTQTPKHLITATGQRVTLRCSPRSGDLSVYWYQQSLDQGLQFLIQYYNGEERAKGNILERFSAQQFPDLHSELNLSSLELGDSALYFCASSGASAYNEQFFGPGTRLTVL.

This rearrangement joins TRBV7-9 to TRBJ2-7; tentatively, D is TRBD2 (5 bases). V was pared by 2 bases and J by 2 bases, with 7 bases between. This CDR3 comprises 13 residues. Germline V gives CDR1 SEHNR, CDR2 FQNEAQ (reference sequence). The CDR3 nucleotides are TGTGCCAGCAGCTTAACACTAGCCTACGAGCAGTACTTC. Protein sequence: CASSLTLAYEQYF.

The chain links TRBV15 to TRBJ2-1; 13 nucleotides line up with TRBD2. Germline V lookup: CDR1 LNHNV, CDR2 YYDKDF (reference sequence). The V and J ends lost 6 bases and 8 bases, in that order; junction bases with no gene match: 4. This CDR3 region has 14 residues. The CDR3 sequence is CATSQLAGGHEQFF. The CDR3 nucleotides read TGTGCCACCAGTCAACTAGCGGGAGGGCATGAGCAGTTCTTC.

This chain uses TRBV21-1 with TRBJ2-7; the DNA was not used to check the table's D call, TRBD2. TRBV21-1 is a documented pseudogene. This CDR3 is built from 15 residues. CDR3 bases: TGTGCCAGCAGCAACGTAGCGGGTCCCTCCTACGAGCAGTACTTC. This sequence encodes CASSNVAGPSYEQYF.